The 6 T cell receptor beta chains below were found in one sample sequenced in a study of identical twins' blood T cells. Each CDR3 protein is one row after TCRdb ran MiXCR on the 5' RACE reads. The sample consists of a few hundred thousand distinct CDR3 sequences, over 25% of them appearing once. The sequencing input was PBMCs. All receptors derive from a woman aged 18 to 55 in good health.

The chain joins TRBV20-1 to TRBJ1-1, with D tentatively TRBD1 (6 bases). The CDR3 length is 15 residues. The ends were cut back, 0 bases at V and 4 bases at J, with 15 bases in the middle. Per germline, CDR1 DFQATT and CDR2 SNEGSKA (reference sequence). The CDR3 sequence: CSARDVIQGRTEAFF. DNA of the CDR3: TGCAGTGCTAGAGATGTGATCCAGGGGCGCACTGAAGCTTTCTTT.

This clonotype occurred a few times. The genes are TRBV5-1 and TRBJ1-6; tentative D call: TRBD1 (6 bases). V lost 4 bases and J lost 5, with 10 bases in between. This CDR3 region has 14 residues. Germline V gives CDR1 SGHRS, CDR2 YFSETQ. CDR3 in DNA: TGCGCCAGCAGCGTGCGGACAGATAATTCACCCCTCCACTTT. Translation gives CASSVRTDNSPLHF.

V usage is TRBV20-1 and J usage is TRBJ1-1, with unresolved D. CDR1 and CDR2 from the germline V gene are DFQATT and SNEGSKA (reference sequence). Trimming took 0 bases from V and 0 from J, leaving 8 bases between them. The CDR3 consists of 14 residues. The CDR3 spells CSARDRPMNTEAFF. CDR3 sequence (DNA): TGCAGTGCTAGAGACCGACCTATGAACACTGAAGCTTTCTTT.

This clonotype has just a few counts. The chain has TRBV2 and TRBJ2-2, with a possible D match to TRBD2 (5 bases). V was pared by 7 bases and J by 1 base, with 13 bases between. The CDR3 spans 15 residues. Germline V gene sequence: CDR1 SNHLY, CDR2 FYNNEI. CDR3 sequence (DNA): TGTGCCAGCAAGATGGGCAGCGGGAACACCGGGGAGCTGTTTTTT. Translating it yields CASKMGSGNTGELFF.

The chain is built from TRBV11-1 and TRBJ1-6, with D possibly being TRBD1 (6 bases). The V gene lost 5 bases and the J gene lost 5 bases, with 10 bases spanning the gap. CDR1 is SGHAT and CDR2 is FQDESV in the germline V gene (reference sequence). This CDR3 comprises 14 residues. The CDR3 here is CASSTRTDNSPLHF. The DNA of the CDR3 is TGTGCCAGCAGCACTCGGACAGATAATTCACCCCTCCACTTT. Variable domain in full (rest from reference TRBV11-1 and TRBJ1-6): EAEVAQSPRYKITEKSQAVAFWCDPISGHATLYWYRQILGQGPELLVQFQDESVVDDSQLPKDRFSAERLKGVDSTLKIQPAELGDSAMYLCASSTRTDNSPLHFGNGTRLTVT.

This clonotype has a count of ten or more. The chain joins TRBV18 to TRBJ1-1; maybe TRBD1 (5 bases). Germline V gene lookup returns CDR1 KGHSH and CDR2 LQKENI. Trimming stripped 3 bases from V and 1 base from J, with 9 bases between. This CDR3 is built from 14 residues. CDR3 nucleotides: TGTGCCAGCTCACCCCAGGGAGGGAACACTGAAGCTTTCTTT. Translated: CASSPQGGNTEAFF.